This TCR beta chain was sequenced for a study of CD8 T cell repertoires and HIV-1 epitope variants. Study-level information: Controls were a CMV, EBV and flu peptide pool, Ebola AY9 negative control, and no-peptide well.

Libraries were prepared by immunoSEQ multiplex PCR; TCRdb keeps only in-frame clonotypes and omits some of them. The table lists about 7,000 clones, 60% to 80% of them singletons. Concerning this clone itself: Its antigen is currently unknown.

Per the germline V gene, CDR1 is SQVTM and CDR2 is ANQGSEA. This CDR3 comprises 12 residues. The V gene end was trimmed by 8 bases and the J gene end by 3 bases; junction bases not matched to a gene: 6. Specimen: cultured CD8+ T cells derived from PBMCs. This chain links TRBV29-1 with TRBJ2-7, with 8 bases matching TRBD1. This receptor was identified in a male donor with HIV. CDR3 bases: TGCAGCCCAGGGGGCTCCTTCTACGAGCAGTACTTC. Residues: CSPGGSFYEQYF.